This is a list of T cell receptor beta chains from one sample in a study of OX40 agonist ivuxolimab in advanced cancers. Measured with immunoSEQ multiplex PCR; TCRdb has only the in-frame clones, and not every one. The table has around 100,000 clones, more than 85% seen once. Sequenced material: CD4+ or CD8+ T cells sorted from blood, taken in a trial of the OX40 agonist ivuxolimab. Source of these receptors: an adult with an advanced solid tumor such as melanoma, head and neck, liver or kidney cancer. CDR3s include the opening cysteine and the closing phenylalanine or tryptophan. A D gene is named only where the DNA matches it firmly. Not every row has a clone size; where given, it reads once, few, many or a size class.

j_call: TRBJ1-4
clone_size: .
v_call: TRBV6-6
d_call: TRBD1
cdr3_aa: CASSYFRTGGNEKLFF
cdr3_nt: TGTGCCAGCAGTTACTTTCGGACAGGTGGTAATGAAAAACTGTTTTTT

j_call: TRBJ1-2
clone_size: .
v_call: TRBV5-4
d_call: .
cdr3_aa: CASTPGQSNYGYTF
cdr3_nt: TGTGCCAGCACCCCGGGCCAGTCTAACTATGGCTACACCTTC

j_call: TRBJ2-3
clone_size: once
v_call: TRBV5-1
d_call: .
cdr3_aa: CASSLGRTAITDTQYF
cdr3_nt: TGCGCCAGCAGCTTGGGTCGGACAGCAATTACAGATACGCAGTATTTT

j_call: TRBJ2-2
clone_size: .
v_call: TRBV11-2
d_call: .
cdr3_aa: CASSPSTGGAGELFF
cdr3_nt: TGTGCCAGCAGCCCCTCGACAGGCGGGGCCGGGGAGCTGTTTTTT

j_call: TRBJ1-4
clone_size: .
v_call: TRBV6-1
d_call: .
cdr3_aa: CASSRQRATNEKLFF
cdr3_nt: TGTGCCAGCAGCCGACAGCGGGCAACTAATGAAAAACTGTTTTTT

j_call: TRBJ2-1
clone_size: .
v_call: TRBV28
d_call: .
cdr3_aa: CASSTRDLGFF
cdr3_nt: TGTGCCAGCAGTACCCGGGACTTGGGGTTCTTC

j_call: TRBJ2-3
clone_size: .
v_call: TRBV6-5
d_call: .
cdr3_aa: CASLLPGIDTQYF
cdr3_nt: TGTGCCAGCCTGTTGCCGGGGATAGATACGCAGTATTTT

j_call: TRBJ2-7
clone_size: .
v_call: TRBV11-1
d_call: .
cdr3_aa: CASSLGSGAQNYEQYF
cdr3_nt: TGTGCCAGCAGCTTAGGCTCGGGGGCCCAGAACTACGAGCAGTACTTC

j_call: TRBJ2-7
clone_size: .
v_call: TRBV27
d_call: TRBD1
cdr3_aa: CASYGDRGNEQYF
cdr3_nt: TGTGCCAGCTACGGGGACAGGGGGAACGAGCAGTACTTC

j_call: TRBJ1-4
clone_size: .
v_call: TRBV27
d_call: .
cdr3_aa: CASTQRGSTGEKLFF
cdr3_nt: TGTGCCAGCACCCAACGTGGGAGTACGGGTGAAAAACTGTTTTTT

j_call: TRBJ2-7
clone_size: .
v_call: TRBV6-6
d_call: .
cdr3_aa: CASIGWGEQYF
cdr3_nt: TGTGCCAGCATAGGGTGGGGCGAGCAGTACTTC

j_call: TRBJ1-5
clone_size: .
v_call: TRBV28
d_call: TRBD1
cdr3_aa: CASRPGQATQPQHF
cdr3_nt: TGTGCCAGCAGACCTGGACAGGCAACTCAGCCCCAGCATTTT

j_call: TRBJ2-7
clone_size: .
v_call: TRBV29-1
d_call: TRBD2
cdr3_aa: CSVISGRAREQYF
cdr3_nt: TGCAGCGTTATTAGCGGGAGGGCCCGCGAGCAGTACTTC

j_call: TRBJ1-4
clone_size: .
v_call: TRBV6-6
d_call: TRBD1
cdr3_aa: CASSYDRGNEKLFF
cdr3_nt: TGTGCCAGCAGTTACGACAGGGGAAATGAAAAACTGTTTTTT

j_call: TRBJ2-1
clone_size: .
v_call: TRBV4-1
d_call: TRBD2
cdr3_aa: CAISSSGSYNEQFF
cdr3_nt: TGCGCCATCAGCTCTAGCGGGAGCTACAATGAGCAGTTCTTC

j_call: TRBJ2-2
clone_size: .
v_call: TRBV6-1
d_call: TRBD2
cdr3_aa: CASRERQGLAGKSGELFF
cdr3_nt: TGTGCCAGCAGGGAAAGACAGGGACTAGCGGGAAAATCCGGGGAGCTGTTTTTT

j_call: TRBJ1-6
clone_size: .
v_call: TRBV18
d_call: .
cdr3_aa: CASSLVEGSNSPLHF
cdr3_nt: TGTGCCAGCTCACTCGTTGAGGGTTCAAATTCACCCCTCCACTTT

j_call: TRBJ1-1
clone_size: .
v_call: TRBV28
d_call: .
cdr3_aa: CASSLRAAEAFF
cdr3_nt: TGTGCCAGCAGTTTAAGGGCCGCTGAAGCTTTCTTT